This T cell receptor (beta chain) was profiled in a study of T cell clonality in common variable immunodeficiency. Germline-derived CDR1 and CDR2 are KGHSH and LQKENI. The CDR3 totals 15 residues. V was pared by 3 bases and J by 5 bases, with 3 bases of the junction left unmatched. Assay used: immunoSEQ multiplex PCR; TCRdb lists only in-frame clones, some missing. This sample carries about 25,000 clones, none of them present only once. In its sample, this clone was seen many times. What it recognizes is unknown. The missing CDR3 end, 3 residues past where the read stops, is filled in from the germline J gene. The sample holds other DNA sequences that translate to the same CDR3. Caucasian heritage predominated among both patients and controls. For at least one year, all CVID subjects received replacement immunoglobulin. No CVID subject was ill or on immunomodulatory drugs when sampled. Overall study results and limits: Common variable immunodeficiency TCR beta sequences reportedly had fewer deletions and N-nucleotide insertions. T cell subpopulation sequencing would be needed to explain CVID clonality.

The clonotype originates from a human donor with common variable immunodeficiency. The genes are TRBV18 and TRBJ2-1; 11 nucleotides match TRBD2. Sequenced: peripheral blood mononuclear cells. Here the CDR3 reads CASSPLAGGHNEQFF. CDR3 DNA (partial): TGTGCCAGCTCACCTCTAGCGGGAGGCCACAATGAG.